These 22 T cell receptor beta chains share one sample of origin, sequenced in a study of T cell clonality in common variable immunodeficiency (dated by TCRdb to about 2015). Library method: the immunoSEQ multiplex PCR assay. What TCRdb holds here is the immuneACCESS table cut down to in-frame rearrangements. Part of the clones is not present; checked against another copy, under half of the missing clones reflect an unresolved V gene, and the others are unexplained. This sample includes tens of thousands of clones, and none of them was observed just once. Together, the top ten hold approximately 13% of the sample. The specimen sequenced was peripheral blood mononuclear cells. The receptor source for this set is a person aged 18 to 70 in good health.

This clone appeared many times. The CDR3 end falls 3 residues outside the read, so it is completed with the germline J gene. The J gene is TRBJ2-5, the V gene TRBV7-6, with no clear D. The CDR3 has 14 amino acids. The germline CDR1 and CDR2 sequences are SGHVS and FNYEAQ. Trimming removed 1 base at V and 4 bases at J, with 10 bases between. The CDR3 spells CASSLEGRRETQYF. The DNA read from the CDR3 is TGTGCCAGCAGCTTAGAGGGTAGGCGAGAGACC. Supplemented by reference TRBV7-6 and TRBJ2-5, the full variable domain reads GAGVSQSPRYKVTKRGQDVALRCDPISGHVSLYWYRQALGQGPEFLTYFNYEAQQDKSGLPNDRFSAERPEGSISTLTIQRTEQRDSAMYRCASSLEGRRETQYFGPGTRLLVL.

This clone was picked up many times. The CDR3 end falls 3 residues outside the read, so it is completed with the germline J gene. The rearrangement joins TRBV7-9 to TRBJ1-6, with a possible D match to TRBD1 (5 bases). The CDR3 has 14 residues. Germline V gene sequence: CDR1 SEHNR, CDR2 FQNEAQ (reference sequence). The covered CDR3 bases are TGTGCCAGCAGCTTAGGACCTGACAGCTCGCCC. Its protein is CASSLGPDSSP. Given in full, the CDR3 is CASSLGPDSSPLHF.

This clone was counted many times. The read ends 3 residues before the CDR3 terminus; that terminus is restored from the germline J gene. V is TRBV6-4 and J is TRBJ1-5; D is undetermined. Germline V lookup: CDR1 MRHNA, CDR2 SNTAGT. CDR3 length: 15 amino acids. Trimming removed 4 bases at V and 2 bases at J, with 12 bases between. CDR3 loop: CASSGSRYGNQPQHF. The covered CDR3 bases are TGTGCCAGCAGTGGAAGTCGGTACGGCAATCAGCCC.

This clone was recorded at least ten times. The CDR3 end falls 3 residues outside the read, so it is completed with the germline J gene. The V and J genes are TRBV11-1 and TRBJ1-1; 10 nucleotides align to TRBD1. Trimming cost V 6 bases and J 7 bases; bases outside gene matches: 11. The CDR3 contains 15 residues. Germline values: CDR1 SGHAT, CDR2 FQDESV (reference sequence). CDR3 DNA, as far as it was read: TGTGCCAGCAGGAAGGGGGACAGGGGTGTCGGTGAA. It specifies CASRKGDRGVGE. From start to end, the CDR3 is CASRKGDRGVGEAFF.

Many counts were recorded for this clone. The read stops 3 residues short of the end of the CDR3; the missing end is completed from the germline J gene. This rearrangement joins TRBV18 to TRBJ2-5, with D uncertain. CDR3 length equals 15 residues. With 3 bases removed from V and 0 bases from J, the gap between germline ends came to 11 bases. From germline, CDR1 is KGHSH and CDR2 LQKENI. CDR3 residues: CASSPAGLYQETQYF. The CDR3 DNA, read in part, is TGTGCCAGCTCACCCGCAGGATTGTACCAAGAGACC.

In its sample, this clone was seen many times. Sequencing ends 3 residues short of the CDR3 end; the germline J gene provides the rest. This rearrangement joins TRBV19 to TRBJ1-5; 9 bases line up with TRBD1. The CDR3 extends over 13 amino acids. V lost 7 bases, J lost 7 bases, and 5 bases stayed unmatched. Germline assignment: CDR1 LNHDA and CDR2 SQIVND (reference sequence). Partial CDR3 DNA: TGTGCCAGTAAGGACAGGGGCGGCCAGCCC. It translates to CASKDRGGQP. The whole CDR3 protein reads CASKDRGGQPQHF.

This clone was observed at least ten times. Coverage ceases 3 residues before the CDR3 finishes, and the germline J gene fills in the end. The chain employs TRBV5-1 and TRBJ2-1; possibly TRBD2 for D (5 bases). Germline lookup yields CDR1 SGHRS and CDR2 YFSETQ. Between the trimmed V and J ends, which lost 2 bases and 0 bases, there was a span of 9 bases. CDR3 length equals 15 residues. CDR3 DNA, as far as it was read: TGCGCCAGCAGCTTAACGGGGAGCTCCTACAATGAG. Encoded protein: CASSLTGSSYNE. In full, the CDR3 reads CASSLTGSSYNEQFF.

This clone was seen ten or more times. Read data end 3 residues before the CDR3 end; the end is taken from the germline J gene. The chain has TRBV20-1 and TRBJ2-5; no clear D gene. The germline V gene has CDR1 DFQATT and CDR2 SNEGSKA (reference sequence). V was trimmed by 3 bases and J by 5 bases, leaving 7 bases between them. The CDR3 has 11 residues. The CDR3 spells CSASDTETQYF. The CDR3 DNA, read in part, is TGCAGTGCTAGTGATACTGAGACC.

This clone was observed many times. The observed sequence ends 3 residues before the CDR3 terminus, with the missing tail filled in from the germline J gene. V and J are TRBV7-3 and TRBJ2-3, with 10 bases that match TRBD1. V lost 5 bases to trimming and J lost 7 bases; unmatched junction nucleotides: 9. The CDR3 is made up of 15 amino acids. CDR1 and CDR2 from the germline V gene are SGHTA and FQGTGA. The sequenced part of the CDR3 DNA is TGTGCCAGCAGCCCGGACCGGGACAGGGGACATACG. This codes for CASSPDRDRGHT. The complete CDR3 reads CASSPDRDRGHTQYF.

This clone was seen only a few times. One end of the junction does not line up with germline, which may come from a read error. The sequence runs out 3 residues before the end of the CDR3; the remainder is reconstructed from the germline J gene. The same CDR3 arises from other DNA sequences in this sample as well. The genes are TRBV20-1 and TRBJ1-2, with D unclear. Per germline, CDR1 DFQATT and CDR2 SNEGSKA (reference sequence). This CDR3 contains 9 residues. This chain's CDR3 is CSALDGYTF. The sequenced part of the CDR3 DNA is TGCAGTGCTCTAGATGGG.

This clone has ten or more counts. The CDR3 extends 3 residues past the end of the read, so its final part is completed from the germline J gene. This chain connects TRBV2 to TRBJ1-6, with 7 nucleotides matching TRBD1. This CDR3 is 14 amino acids long. Germline V gives CDR1 SNHLY, CDR2 FYNNEI. V dropped 11 bases and J dropped 7; count of bases not matched to a gene: 11. The DNA read from the CDR3 is TGTGCCGGGGGAGGGACAGAACGAAATTCACCC. Protein sequence: CAGGGTERNSP. The whole CDR3 sequence reads CAGGGTERNSPLHF.

This clone was recorded at least ten times. The CDR3 goes on 3 residues after the read ends, and that part is filled in from the germline J gene. The chain joins TRBV5-1 to TRBJ2-3; TRBD1 is a possible D gene (6 bases). V was clipped by 4 bases and J by 2 bases, with 11 bases between them. The germline gives CDR1 SGHRS, CDR2 YFSETQ. This CDR3 has 14 residues. This chain's CDR3 is CASSPRQATDTQYF. The sequenced part of the CDR3 DNA is TGCGCCAGCAGCCCCCGACAGGCCACAGATACG.

This clone was picked up many times. Read data end 3 residues before the CDR3 end; the end is taken from the germline J gene. The chain recombines TRBV20-1 with TRBJ1-1; 7 bases agree with TRBD1. The CDR3 covers 14 residues. Looked up from germline, CDR1 is DFQATT and CDR2 is SNEGSKA (reference sequence). The CDR3 reads CRTTGSPQTPEAFF. The CDR3 bases that were read are TGCAGGACGACAGGGTCCCCTCAGACTCCTGAA.

This clone was seen many times. The CDR3 is cut off 3 residues early in the read; its end comes from the germline J gene. The chain uses TRBV19 and TRBJ1-2; 10 positions agree with TRBD1. This CDR3 contains 15 residues. Per the germline V gene, CDR1 is LNHDA and CDR2 is SQIVND (reference sequence). The ends lost 9 bases at V and 6 bases at J; junction bases unmatched: 13. The chain's CDR3 is CASQSWDRGGHGYTF. The part of the CDR3 DNA that was read is TGTGCCAGCCAGTCGTGGGACAGGGGAGGTCATGGC.

This clone showed up many times. From the germline J gene comes the end of the CDR3, since the read stops 3 residues before it. The chain has TRBV7-2 and TRBJ2-7, with a weak D call TRBD2 (5 bases). This CDR3 is built from 14 residues. V was clipped by 1 base and J by 4 bases, with 11 bases between them. Germline lookup yields CDR1 SGHTA and CDR2 FQGNSA. The part of the CDR3 DNA that was read is TGTGCCAGCAGCTTAGGCGGCAGCGGATACGAG. Its protein product is CASSLGGSGYE. The entire CDR3 sequence reads CASSLGGSGYEQYF.

This clone was seen at least ten times. The CDR3 end is not reached by the read, which stops 3 residues before it; the germline J gene fills it in. V is TRBV19 and J is TRBJ2-3; 15 bases match TRBD2. V lost 9 bases to trimming and J lost 1 base; unmatched junction nucleotides: 5. The CDR3 extends over 16 amino acids. Looked up from germline, CDR1 is LNHDA and CDR2 is SQIVND (reference sequence). Incomplete CDR3 DNA: TGTGCCAGAGGGACTAGCGGGGGGCGGGGCACAGATACG. Protein product: CARGTSGGRGTDT. The whole CDR3 sequence reads CARGTSGGRGTDTQYF.

This clone was counted a few times. Coverage ceases 3 residues before the CDR3 finishes, and the germline J gene fills in the end. V is TRBV11-1 and J is TRBJ1-6; 9 nucleotides line up with TRBD1. This CDR3 has 15 residues. The V gene end was trimmed by 5 bases and the J gene end by 10 bases; junction bases not matched to a gene: 9. Looked up from germline, CDR1 is SGHAT and CDR2 is FQDESV (reference sequence). CDR3 sequence: CASSPRWTGDSPLHF. The part of the CDR3 DNA that was read is TGTGCCAGCAGCCCCCGCTGGACAGGGGACTCACCC.

This clone appeared many times. The CDR3 end is not reached by the read, which stops 3 residues before it; the germline J gene fills it in. The chain combines TRBV7-3 with TRBJ2-6, with 7 bases lining up with TRBD1. Germline lookup yields CDR1 SGHTA and CDR2 FQGTGA. V lost 3 bases to trimming and J lost 0 bases; unmatched junction nucleotides: 8. The CDR3 covers 18 residues. The DNA read from the CDR3 is TGTGCCAGCAGCTTTGGCCGGGACAGAGGCTCTGGGGCCAACGTC. Protein sequence: CASSFGRDRGSGANV. The CDR3 in its entirety is CASSFGRDRGSGANVLTF.

The table lists this clone with a few counts. The CDR3 is cut off 3 residues early in the read; its end comes from the germline J gene. V usage is TRBV5-1 and J usage is TRBJ2-7; a weak D match, TRBD1 (5 bases). Per the germline V gene, CDR1 is SGHRS and CDR2 is YFSETQ. This CDR3 has 13 amino acids. V dropped 3 bases and J dropped 2 bases, with 9 bases sitting between them. CDR3 sequence reads: CASSSDTAYEQYF. The covered CDR3 bases are TGCGCCAGCAGCTCGGACACGGCCTACGAG.

This clone was seen a few times. The read gets to within 3 residues of the CDR3 end, and the germline J gene fills in the rest. The chain is built from TRBV5-1 and TRBJ2-7; 10 bases agree with TRBD2. The length of the CDR3 is 15 residues. Germline V lookup: CDR1 SGHRS, CDR2 YFSETQ. With V trimmed by 0 bases and J by 2 bases, 2 bases remained unmatched. The CDR3 loop reads CASSLESGGAYEQYF. CDR3 DNA (partial): TGCGCCAGCAGCTTGGAGAGCGGGGGGGCCTACGAG.

This clone was counted at least ten times. The CDR3 goes on 3 residues after the read ends, and that part is filled in from the germline J gene. The gene calls are TRBV20-1 and TRBJ1-2, with 10 bases lining up with TRBD1. The trim removed 3 bases at V and 2 bases at J, leaving 3 bases unmatched. Germline CDR1 and CDR2: DFQATT and SNEGSKA (reference sequence). The CDR3 has 14 residues. CDR3 in amino acids: CSARPGQGNYGYTF. The covered CDR3 bases are TGCAGTGCTAGGCCGGGACAGGGGAACTATGGC.

This clone was observed many times. The read terminates 3 residues before the CDR3 end, so the remaining end is supplied by the germline J gene. The chain employs TRBV7-3 and TRBJ2-3; TRBD1 is a possible D gene (5 bases). Trimming stripped 6 bases from V and 4 bases from J, with 17 bases between. CDR1 SGHTA and CDR2 FQGTGA come from the germline V gene. The CDR3 has 15 amino acids. The CDR3 sequence is CASSRDSGRPDTQYF. The DNA read from the CDR3 is TGTGCCAGCAGTCGAGACTCAGGGCGGCCAGATACG.